This T cell receptor (beta chain) was documented in a study of cytotoxic CD8 clonotypes in ibrutinib-treated CLL. Profiling relied on immunoSEQ multiplex PCR, and the TCRdb table lists in-frame clones only, not all of them. The sample lists approximately 46,000 clones; roughly 69% were seen once. V lost 2 bases and J lost 7, with 14 bases in between. Per the germline V gene, CDR1 is MNHNS and CDR2 is SASEGT. The CDR3 has 14 residues. Sequencing was performed on PBMCs, taken after 12 months of ibrutinib treatment. The source is a human donor with chronic lymphocytic leukemia. The chain carries TRBV6-1 and TRBJ2-5, with D perhaps matching TRBD1 (6 bases). For the CDR3, the DNA is TGTGCCAGCAGTGAAAGAGGGGGTGACGGGACCCAGTACTTC. Amino acids: CASSERGGDGTQYF.